Presented here are 17 T cell receptor beta chains from one specimen sequenced in a study of low-dose radiotherapy and immunotherapy resistance in tumors. Described time point: before trial treatment. Gene-specific TRAV and TRBV primers were used for first-strand cDNA, covering alpha and beta chains. TCRs underwent about 20 PCR cycles of amplification with a constant-region primer and V-primer adapter. TCRdb called the reads again in MiXCR, with one record for every CDR3 protein. The sample holds tens of thousands of distinct CDR3 sequences, roughly a quarter seen once. Material: PBMCs, obtained before treatment. These receptors came from a male donor with prostate cancer.

This clonotype has at least ten counts. The rearrangement joins TRBV5-1 to TRBJ2-7, with D possibly TRBD2 on 6 matching bases. CDR3 length equals 14 residues. The V and J ends lost 4 bases and 5 bases respectively, with 16 bases between them. Germline V gives CDR1 SGHRS, CDR2 YFSETQ. Here the CDR3 reads CASSEQGLGNEQYF. CDR3 DNA: TGCGCCAGCAGCGAGCAGGGACTTGGGAACGAGCAGTACTTC. The full variable domain, rest sourced from reference TRBV5-1 and TRBJ2-7, is KAGVTQTPRYLIKTRGQQVTLSCSPISGHRSVSWYQQTPGQGLQFLFEYFSETQRNKGNFPGRFSGRQFSNSRSEMNVSTLELGDSALYLCASSEQGLGNEQYFGPGTRLTVT.

This clonotype turned up a few times. This chain links TRBV28 with TRBJ2-3; no clear D. This CDR3 is 14 amino acids long. V was clipped by 5 bases and J by 1 base, with 10 bases between them. Germline V lookup: CDR1 MDHEN, CDR2 SYDVKM. This chain's CDR3 is CASSLYPGTDTQYF. The DNA for the CDR3 is TGTGCCAGCAGTCTCTACCCAGGCACAGATACGCAGTATTTT.

This clonotype came up many times. The rearrangement uses TRBV19 and TRBJ1-1, with a tentative D call TRBD1 (5 bases). CDR1 is LNHDA, CDR2 SQIVND, per germline (reference sequence). CDR3 length: 13 residues. V was trimmed by 8 bases and J by 0 bases, leaving 10 bases between them. CDR3 amino acids: CASSGRMNTEAFF. DNA of the CDR3: TGTGCCAGTTCAGGGCGGATGAACACTGAAGCTTTCTTT.

Many counts were recorded for this clonotype. The rearrangement links TRBV5-1 to TRBJ2-7; D could derive from TRBD1 or TRBD2 (5 bases each). Trimming left V 0 bases short and J 0 bases short, with 16 bases between. The CDR3 is 17 residues long. Germline loops: CDR1 SGHRS, CDR2 YFSETQ. In nucleotides, the CDR3 is TGCGCCAGCAGCTTGGGACCTTTGGGACGGAACTCCTACGAGCAGTACTTC. Translated: CASSLGPLGRNSYEQYF.

This clonotype was recorded many times. This sequence joins TRBV29-1 and TRBJ2-5; D might be TRBD2 (6 bases). This CDR3 spans 13 amino acids. The V gene's germline CDR1 is SQVTM and CDR2 ANQGSEA. DNA for the CDR3: TGCAGTGCAGACGGAGGGATCCAAGAGACCCAGTACTTC. This encodes CSADGGIQETQYF.

The chain is built from TRBV28 and TRBJ1-2; 9 bases are a match to TRBD1. Germline CDR1 and CDR2: MDHEN and SYDVKM. This CDR3 is 15 amino acids long. The V gene end was trimmed by 6 bases and the J gene end by 6 bases; junction bases not matched to a gene: 11. CDR3 region: CASSPRTGVRDGYTF. The DNA of the CDR3 is TGTGCCAGCAGCCCGAGGACAGGGGTTCGTGATGGCTACACCTTC.

The table lists this clonotype with many counts. The J gene is TRBJ1-1, the V gene TRBV4-2; unclear D gene. CDR3 length equals 15 residues. V lost 0 bases to trimming and J lost 7 bases, with 15 bases between them. CDR1 is LGHNA, CDR2 YNFKEQ, per germline. CDR3 DNA: TGTGCCAGCAGCCAAGATGAGATGGTAGTGGGTGAAGCTTTCTTT. This encodes CASSQDEMVVGEAFF.

This clonotype was observed many times. J is TRBJ1-5 and V is TRBV18; no clear D. CDR1 is KGHSH and CDR2 is LQKENI in the germline V gene. The CDR3 runs 13 residues. V was shortened by 3 bases and J by 4 bases, with 7 bases between the two germline ends. CDR3: CASSPTVNQPQHF. As DNA, the CDR3 is TGTGCCAGCTCACCTACAGTTAATCAGCCCCAGCATTTT.

This clonotype appeared many times. J is TRBJ2-7 and V is TRBV18; 9 bases are shared with TRBD2. The J segment lost 4 bases and the V segment lost 4 bases, leaving 11 bases of the junction unmatched. The V gene's germline CDR1 is KGHSH and CDR2 LQKENI. This CDR3 contains 16 residues. The CDR3 protein is CASSLGLATSYYEQYF. CDR3 nucleotide sequence: TGTGCCAGCTCACTTGGACTAGCGACTTCCTATTACGAGCAGTACTTC.

Many counts were recorded for this clonotype. The chain employs TRBV13 and TRBJ2-1, with D possibly TRBD1 on 6 matching bases. CDR3 size: 12 residues. Germline V gives CDR1 PRHDT, CDR2 FYEKMQ (reference sequence). V was cut by 6 bases and J by 9 bases, with 12 bases left in between. The CDR3 DNA follows: TGTGCCAGCAGTGATACAGGGTTTGAGCAGTTCTTC. Its translation is CASSDTGFEQFF.

This clonotype has more than one count but fewer than ten. The chain links TRBV20-1 to TRBJ2-7; a possible D gene is TRBD1 (6 bases). V lost 6 bases and J lost 2, with 20 bases in between. The CDR3 covers 15 residues. Germline V CDR1 and CDR2: DFQATT, SNEGSKA (reference sequence). CDR3 in amino acids: CSAKRGGTGTYEQYF. CDR3 DNA sequence: TGCAGTGCCAAACGAGGAGGCACAGGGACCTACGAGCAGTACTTC.

The chain employs TRBV28 and TRBJ1-4; D uncertain. In germline, CDR1 is MDHEN, CDR2 SYDVKM. There are 14 residues in the CDR3. Trimming took 2 bases from V and 0 from J, leaving 4 bases between them. The CDR3 here is CASSLQATNEKLFF. The CDR3 bases are TGTGCCAGCAGTTTACAGGCAACTAATGAAAAACTGTTTTTT.

This clonotype showed up many times. This chain uses TRBV5-5 with TRBJ1-2, with D hard to call. The CDR3 runs to 14 residues. V shed 3 bases and J shed 5 bases, with 14 bases lying between them. Per germline, CDR1 SGHKS and CDR2 YYEKEE (reference sequence). CDR3 nucleotides: TGTGCCAGCAGCTCTCGACTCGAACCTTATGGCTACACCTTC. Protein: CASSSRLEPYGYTF.

V usage is TRBV10-3 and J usage is TRBJ1-1, with 7 bases aligning to TRBD1. This CDR3 is 17 amino acids long. Germline V gene sequence: CDR1 ENHRY, CDR2 SYGVKD. Trimming cost V 6 bases and J 0 bases; bases outside gene matches: 13. The CDR3 DNA sequence: TGTGCCATCAGAGAAGGCATGACAGGGAATATGAACACTGAAGCTTTCTTT. This gives the protein CAIREGMTGNMNTEAFF.

In its sample, this clonotype was seen many times. The CDR3 sequence: CASSSGPSSYNEQFF. In DNA form, the CDR3 reads TGTGCCAGCAGTAGCGGGCCCAGCTCCTACAATGAGCAGTTCTTC. This chain uses TRBV12-3 or TRBV12-4 with TRBJ2-1, with D perhaps matching TRBD2 (6 bases). The CDR3 covers 15 residues. V dropped 5 bases and J dropped 0 bases, with 11 bases sitting between them.

This clonotype was seen a handful of times. V gene TRBV5-1 combines with J gene TRBJ2-1; 7 bases are a match to TRBD1. Germline V gene sequence: CDR1 SGHRS, CDR2 YFSETQ. J lost 4 bases, V lost 4 bases, and 5 bases had no gene match. CDR3 length equals 14 residues. CDR3 bases: TGCGCCAGCAGCGTACCGGGACAGTACAATGAGCAGTTCTTC. It translates to CASSVPGQYNEQFF.

This clonotype has ten or more counts. The chain recombines TRBV27 with TRBJ2-7, with no clear D. This CDR3 spans 13 amino acids. Trimming took 4 bases from V and 4 from J, leaving 11 bases between them. The germline V gene has CDR1 MNHEY and CDR2 SMNVEV (reference sequence). The CDR3 loop is CASSSAAGYEQYF. CDR3 sequence (DNA): TGTGCCAGCAGTTCGGCCGCAGGTTACGAGCAGTACTTC.